This TCR beta chain is from a study of blood T cell repertoires in COVID-19. For the study at large: In each case, the material was cDNA or gDNA derived from T cells, B-cell-depleted T cells, or PBMCs.

Germline CDR1 reads SGHKS; CDR2 reads YYEKEE (reference sequence). Trimming shortened V by 0 bases and J by 7 bases, and 7 bases separated the two germline ends. This CDR3 has 13 amino acids. This clone was observed a single time. TCRdb keeps only in-frame clones here, not all; method: immunoSEQ multiplex PCR. The sample shows 130,000 or so clones, around 90% of them seen only once. Sequences were obtained from peripheral blood. The chain carries TRBV5-5 and TRBJ1-4; possibly TRBD1 for D (6 bases). This clonotype originated in a human donor with COVID-19, enrolled during active disease. The donor label of this sample is uncertain. The CDR3 loop reads CASSLVGAEKLFF. CDR3 in DNA: TGTGCCAGCAGCTTGGTGGGGGCTGAAAAACTGTTTTTT.